A single sample gave rise to the 26 T cell receptor beta chains below, sequenced in a study of CD8+CD57+ T cells in acquired aplastic anemia. TCR beta VDJ and CDR3 profiles were obtained from a genomic DNA template. One entry per CDR3 protein results from TCRdb running MiXCR on the reads. Here the sample spans about 81,000 distinct CDR3 sequences, over 35% being singletons. The sample was sorted CD4+, CD8+, or CD8+CD57+ T cells (not recorded which) from PBMCs. The source is a human donor in good health, serving as a control.

This clonotype has at least ten counts. This chain joins TRBV9 and TRBJ1-6; D is perhaps TRBD1 (6 bases). The CDR3 spans 16 residues. Looked up from germline, CDR1 is SGDLS and CDR2 is YYNGEE. V shed 0 bases and J shed 3 bases, with 10 bases lying between them. The CDR3: CASSVGGPNYNSPLHF. CDR3 sequence (DNA): TGTGCCAGCAGCGTAGGGGGGCCGAACTATAATTCACCCCTCCACTTT.

As to this clonotype: Possible read error: a much larger clone is one base away. The chain has TRBV20-1 and TRBJ1-1; D perhaps matches TRBD1 (5 bases). Germline lookup yields CDR1 DFQATT and CDR2 SNEGSKA (reference sequence). The CDR3 covers 15 residues. With 6 bases removed from V and 1 base from J, the gap between germline ends came to 18 bases. CDR3 sequence reads: CSASSWGRRNTEAFF. DNA for the CDR3: TGCAGTGCCAGTAGTTGGGGACGCAGGAACACTGAAGCTTTCTTT.

This clonotype was seen more than once but under ten times. This chain uses TRBV20-1 with TRBJ2-7, with D perhaps TRBD1 or TRBD2 (6 bases each). V dropped 7 bases and J dropped 1 base, with 20 bases sitting between them. Germline lookup yields CDR1 DFQATT and CDR2 SNEGSKA (reference sequence). The CDR3 is made up of 15 amino acids. Here the CDR3 reads CSVPVGAGRSYEQYF. The CDR3 bases are TGCAGTGTCCCCGTGGGGGCGGGGCGTTCCTACGAGCAGTACTTC.

The chain recombines TRBV19 with TRBJ2-6; unclear D gene. The V end lost 7 bases, the J end lost 0 bases, and 10 bases lay between the germline ends. CDR1 and CDR2 from the germline V gene are LNHDA and SQIVND (reference sequence). There are 15 residues in the CDR3. The CDR3 DNA reads TGTGCCAGTATATCAGCGAGCTCTGGGGCCAACGTCCTGACTTTC. This translates into CASISASSGANVLTF. Using reference TRBV19 and TRBJ2-6 for the parts outside the CDR3, the full variable domain is DGGITQSPKYLFRKEGQNVTLSCEQNLNHDAMYWYRQDPGQGLRLIYYSQIVNDFQKGDIAEGYSVSREKKESFPLTVTSAQKNPTAFYLCASISASSGANVLTFGAGSRLTVL.

This clonotype was seen just once. The chain carries TRBV29-1 and TRBJ1-1, with 7 bases that match TRBD1. The CDR3 has 12 residues. The trim removed 7 bases at V and 4 bases at J, leaving 6 bases unmatched. CDR1 is SQVTM and CDR2 is ANQGSEA in the germline V gene. CDR3 sequence (DNA): TGCAGCGGGCGGGCAGGGGGCACTGAAGCTTTCTTT. Translating gives CSGRAGGTEAFF.

This clonotype was counted ten times or more. The chain couples TRBV10-1 to TRBJ2-1; D assignment may be TRBD1 or TRBD2 (5 bases each). The CDR3 is made up of 13 amino acids. Germline values: CDR1 WNHNN, CDR2 SYGVQD (reference sequence). V shed 10 bases and J shed 8 bases, with 18 bases lying between them. The CDR3 spells CATGTDLKDEQFF. The DNA of the CDR3 is TGCGCCACCGGGACCGACCTTAAGGATGAGCAGTTCTTC.

This chain links TRBV24-1 with TRBJ1-2; 7 bases match TRBD1. V shed 5 bases and J 4 bases; nucleotides not matched to a gene: 3. The CDR3 has 13 residues. In germline, CDR1 is KGHDR, CDR2 SFDVKD. Written as DNA, the CDR3 is TGTGCCACCAGTGGGGACAGAGCCTATGGCTACACCTTC. Its protein is CATSGDRAYGYTF.

The chain links TRBV11-2 to TRBJ2-1; 7 bases are shared with TRBD1. J lost 0 bases, V lost 8 bases, and 7 bases had no gene match. This CDR3 comprises 15 residues. CDR1 SGHAT and CDR2 FQNNGV come from the germline V gene. CDR3 residues: CASEQGSSSYNEQFF. The CDR3 nucleotides are TGTGCCAGCGAACAGGGGTCAAGCTCCTACAATGAGCAGTTCTTC. The full variable domain, in which reference TRBV11-2 and TRBJ2-1 provide the parts outside the CDR3, is EAGVAQSPRYKIIEKRQSVAFWCNPISGHATLYWYQQILGQGPKLLIQFQNNGVVDDSQLPKDRFSAERLKGVDSTLKIQPAKLEDSAVYLCASEQGSSSYNEQFFGPGTRLTVL.

The chain joins TRBV19 to TRBJ1-2; D is uncertain. CDR3 length equals 11 residues. The V end was cut by 5 bases, the J end by 8 bases, with 9 bases between. Germline CDR1 LNHDA, CDR2 SQIVND (reference sequence). Here the CDR3 reads CASSSPRGYTF. Here the CDR3 DNA reads TGTGCCAGTAGTTCCCCCCGAGGCTACACCTTC.

This clonotype appeared many times. CDR3 in amino acids: CASTRGGTEAFF. The DNA of the CDR3 is TGTGCCAGCACCCGAGGGGGCACTGAAGCTTTCTTT. The genes are TRBV7-9 and TRBJ1-1; tentatively, D is TRBD1 (6 bases). Germline CDR1 reads SEHNR; CDR2 reads FQNEAQ (reference sequence). Deletions cut 7 bases from V and 4 bases from J, with 10 bases between. This CDR3 has 12 amino acids.

The sample holds many counts of this clonotype. The J gene is TRBJ2-7, the V gene TRBV7-8; D unclear. There are 11 residues in the CDR3. Trimming stripped 5 bases from V and 2 bases from J, with 4 bases between. Germline assignment: CDR1 SGHVS and CDR2 FQNEAQ. As DNA, the CDR3 is TGTGCCAGCAGCACCACCTACGAGCAGTACTTC. Encoded protein: CASSTTYEQYF.

This clonotype has only a few counts. The CDR3 loop reads CASTYTGTAWDGYTF. DNA for the CDR3: TGTGCCAGCACGTATACCGGGACAGCGTGGGATGGCTACACCTTC. The chain joins TRBV27 to TRBJ1-2; 7 positions match TRBD1. V lost 7 bases and J lost 6; bases outside the gene matches: 14. The CDR3 sequence is 15 residues long. Germline loops: CDR1 MNHEY, CDR2 SMNVEV (reference sequence).

Remarks on this clonotype: Being one base from a much bigger clone, this may be a read error. The V gene is TRBV5-1, the J gene TRBJ1-1; D might be TRBD1 (5 bases). This CDR3 is 14 amino acids long. Germline V lookup: CDR1 SGHRS, CDR2 YFSETQ. The CDR3 DNA follows: TGCGCCAGCTATCGGGACCTAGGGTTCACTGAAGCTTCCTTT. Amino acid sequence: CASYRDLGFTEASF.

In the case of this clonotype: Sequence at one end of the junction differs from germline and may be a read error. The V gene is TRBV20-1, the J gene TRBJ2-7; D perhaps matches TRBD2 (5 bases). In germline, CDR1 is DFQATT, CDR2 SNEGSKA (reference sequence). CDR3 size: 15 residues. The CDR3 DNA reads TGCAGTGCTGGAGAAGGTCGGCGAGGGATTGGGGAGCAGTACTTC. Its translation: CSAGEGRRGIGEQYF.

As for this clonotype: Mismatch with germline at one junction end may stem from a read error. The chain couples TRBV6-1 to TRBJ1-5; D unresolved. The CDR3 length is 15 residues. CDR1 MNHNS and CDR2 SASEGT come from the germline V gene. Here the CDR3 DNA reads TGTGCCTGCAGTGGACCCTCTTCGGGCAATCAGCCCCAGCATTTT. Its protein product is CACSGPSSGNQPQHF.

In its sample, this clonotype was seen a few times. The rearrangement uses TRBV3-1 and TRBJ2-7; either TRBD1 or TRBD2 may supply D (5 bases each). Germline values: CDR1 LGHDT, CDR2 YNNKEL (reference sequence). The V and J ends lost 8 bases and 6 bases respectively, with 14 bases between them. CDR3 length equals 12 residues. The CDR3 nucleotides read TGTGCCAGCGCTGAACCAGGGAGCGAGCAGTACTTC. This encodes CASAEPGSEQYF.

This clonotype has a handful of counts. V and J are TRBV19 and TRBJ1-5, with D unresolved. Germline CDR1 is LNHDA and CDR2 is SQIVND (reference sequence). V was shortened by 11 bases and J by 0 bases, with 14 bases between the two germline ends. This CDR3 has 14 amino acids. CDR3 loop: CAWSVVDSNQPQHF. In nucleotides, the CDR3 is TGTGCCTGGAGTGTTGTAGATAGCAATCAGCCCCAGCATTTT. Complete variable domain (other parts from reference TRBV19 and TRBJ1-5): DGGITQSPKYLFRKEGQNVTLSCEQNLNHDAMYWYRQDPGQGLRLIYYSQIVNDFQKGDIAEGYSVSREKKESFPLTVTSAQKNPTAFYLCAWSVVDSNQPQHFGDGTRLSIL.

This clonotype was counted once. This chain links TRBV15 with TRBJ2-7; the D is unclear. Trimming stripped 3 bases from V and 5 bases from J, with 14 bases between. CDR1 and CDR2 from the germline V gene are LNHNV and YYDKDF (reference sequence). This CDR3 region has 14 residues. The CDR3: CATSSWQYSNEQYF. As DNA, the CDR3 is TGTGCCACCAGCAGCTGGCAGTACTCTAACGAGCAGTACTTC.

This clonotype came up many times. The V call is TRBV7-9, the J call TRBJ2-1, with D tentatively TRBD2 (5 bases). The germline CDR1 and CDR2 sequences are SEHNR and FQNEAQ (reference sequence). The CDR3 has 13 residues. The ends were cut back, 2 bases at V and 14 bases at J, with 16 bases in the middle. CDR3 DNA: TGTGCCAGCAGCTTATCTGGTCGTCCCGGGGAGTTCTTC. As protein: CASSLSGRPGEFF.

As to this clonotype: One end of the junction is discordant with germline, which a read error may explain. V gene TRBV28 combines with J gene TRBJ1-2, with TRBD1 matching 9 bases. Germline CDR1 reads MDHEN; CDR2 reads SYDVKM. This CDR3 spans 15 amino acids. This CDR3 is CASRVTGGDRYGYAF. CDR3 coding DNA: TGTGCCAGCAGGGTAACAGGGGGCGATAGGTATGGCTACGCCTTC.

This clonotype was observed a few times. This chain joins TRBV6-4 and TRBJ2-3, with 8 bases lining up with TRBD2. The V segment lost 0 bases and the J segment 1 base; nucleotides outside the gene matches: 0. Per germline, CDR1 MRHNA and CDR2 SNTAGT. The CDR3 contains 15 residues. CDR3 coding DNA: TGTGCCAGCAGTGACTCTAGCGGGGGCACAGATACGCAGTATTTT. It translates to CASSDSSGGTDTQYF.

With respect to this clonotype: This clone may be a read error of a much larger clone one base away. This chain uses TRBV12-3 or TRBV12-4 with TRBJ2-1; TRBD1 matches at 7 bases. The trim removed 6 bases at V and 6 bases at J, leaving 11 bases unmatched. The CDR3 runs 15 residues. The CDR3 DNA reads as TGTGCCAGCAGCCCCGGGACAGACAGCTGCAATGAGCAGTTCTTC. As protein: CASSPGTDSCNEQFF.

This clonotype was seen many times. This sequence joins TRBV10-3 and TRBJ1-1; D uncertain. V gave up 0 bases and J gave up 1 base, with 6 bases separating them. The CDR3 has 14 residues. Germline CDR1 is ENHRY and CDR2 is SYGVKD. The CDR3 sequence is CAISESLTNTEAFF. The CDR3 region has the DNA TGTGCCATCAGTGAGTCGCTAACGAACACTGAAGCTTTCTTT.

In this sample, this clonotype turned up many times. The V gene is TRBV2, the J gene TRBJ2-7, with D maybe TRBD2 (6 bases). Germline V gene data show CDR1 as SNHLY and CDR2 as FYNNEI. The CDR3 spans 14 residues. V was clipped by 4 bases and J by 1 base, with 11 bases between them. The CDR3 protein is CASSASRGSYEQYF. The CDR3 DNA sequence: TGTGCCAGCAGTGCCTCTCGGGGGTCCTACGAGCAGTACTTC.

The J gene is TRBJ1-4, the V gene TRBV19; D perhaps matches TRBD1 (6 bases). Deletions cut 5 bases from V and 6 bases from J, with 13 bases between. CDR1 LNHDA and CDR2 SQIVND come from the germline V gene (reference sequence). The CDR3 is made up of 14 amino acids. CDR3 amino acids: CASSPGGRDEKLFF. The CDR3 nucleotides are TGTGCCAGTAGTCCCGGGGGCAGGGATGAAAAACTGTTTTTT.

Notes on this clonotype: A much larger clone differs from this one at a single base, so this may be a read error. The chain links TRBV7-9 to TRBJ1-3; D call uncertain. Germline CDR1 is SEHNR and CDR2 is FQNEAQ (reference sequence). Between the trimmed V and J ends, which lost 8 bases and 4 bases, there was a span of 12 bases. CDR3 length: 13 residues. CDR3 nucleotide sequence: TGTGCCAGCCGGGCGGGAGCCGGAAACACCATATATTTT. Translated: CASRAGAGNTIYF.